A single sample is the source of the 21 T cell receptor beta chains below, sequenced in a study of regulatory T cells in long-lasting Graves disease. Through Arm-PCR of CDR3 regions and iRepertoire HTBI primers, TCR beta libraries were built. TCRdb ran MiXCR on the multiplex PCR reads and lists one entry per CDR3 protein. The repertoire holds about 350,000 distinct CDR3 sequences, with about a sixth as singletons. Documented time point: newly diagnosed GD, antithyroid drugs for less than 3 months. From RNA extracted from PBMCs, the TCR library was made. This sample also appeared in a second study, on T cells in Graves' hyperthyroidism and ophthalmopathy.

The sequencing used peripheral blood mononuclear cells (PBMCs), collected at new diagnosis, from a patient treated with antithyroid drugs. These receptors all stem from a middle-aged man with Graves disease.

The rearrangement links TRBV5-1 to TRBJ2-3; D may correspond to TRBD1 or TRBD2 (5 bases each). CDR1 and CDR2 from the germline V gene are SGHRS and YFSETQ. Trimming cost V 7 bases and J 6 bases, with 18 bases left between them. The CDR3 length is 14 residues. CDR3 loop: CASGQLGPPDTQYF. CDR3 DNA: TGCGCCAGCGGACAACTAGGGCCGCCGGATACGCAGTATTTT.

The V call is TRBV19, the J call TRBJ2-3; 7 bases line up with TRBD2. V lost 4 bases to trimming and J lost 5 bases; unmatched junction nucleotides: 12. CDR1 is LNHDA, CDR2 SQIVND, per germline (reference sequence). CDR3 length: 16 amino acids. The chain's CDR3 is CASSTPQLASVDTQYF. For the CDR3, the DNA is TGTGCCAGTAGTACCCCCCAACTAGCGTCTGTAGATACGCAGTATTTT.

This clonotype has a handful of counts. Since a much larger clone is just one base distant, this may be a read error. Likely a read error: the CDR3 ends without its conserved phenylalanine or tryptophan. The chain is built from TRBV12-3 or TRBV12-4 and TRBJ1-4; tentatively, D is TRBD1 (6 bases). There are 13 residues in the CDR3. Trimming shortened V by 3 bases and J by 14 bases, and 16 bases separated the two germline ends. For the CDR3, the DNA is TGTGCCAGCAGTTTGAGCGGGGGCCTGAGGCTGTTTCTT. This codes for CASSLSGGLRLFL.

The rearrangement joins TRBV5-1 to TRBJ2-2; D may correspond to TRBD1 or TRBD2 (5 bases each). V was shortened by 0 bases and J by 4 bases, with 10 bases between the two germline ends. This CDR3 contains 15 residues. CDR1 and CDR2 from the germline V gene are SGHRS and YFSETQ. DNA of the CDR3: TGCGCCAGCAGCTTGGACGGGGCGGGCACCGGGGAGCTGTTTTTT. Amino acid sequence: CASSLDGAGTGELFF. The full variable domain, rest sourced from reference TRBV5-1 and TRBJ2-2, is KAGVTQTPRYLIKTRGQQVTLSCSPISGHRSVSWYQQTPGQGLQFLFEYFSETQRNKGNFPGRFSGRQFSNSRSEMNVSTLELGDSALYLCASSLDGAGTGELFFGEGSRLTVL.

This clonotype was recorded at least ten times. The gene calls are TRBV12-3 or TRBV12-4 and TRBJ2-7; D is unclear. Trimming stripped 3 bases from V and 2 bases from J, with 11 bases between. This CDR3 contains 14 residues. CDR3: CASSLGRSPYEQYF. The CDR3 DNA sequence: TGTGCCAGCAGTTTGGGCAGGTCTCCCTACGAGCAGTACTTC.

The sample holds many counts of this clonotype. The chain is built from TRBV11-2 and TRBJ2-3, with D perhaps matching TRBD1 or TRBD2 (5 bases each). Trimming shortened V by 1 base and J by 6 bases, and 14 bases separated the two germline ends. Per the germline V gene, CDR1 is SGHAT and CDR2 is FQNNGV. This CDR3 spans 15 amino acids. The CDR3 bases are TGTGCCAGCAGCTTAGGGGGGTTGTACGGTGATACGCAGTATTTT. This codes for CASSLGGLYGDTQYF.

This clonotype occurred a few times. This chain connects TRBV6-1 to TRBJ2-4; tentative D call: TRBD1 (5 bases). CDR1 MNHNS and CDR2 SASEGT come from the germline V gene. CDR3 size: 18 residues. The germline V and J ends were trimmed by 7 bases and 1 base, with 23 bases remaining between them. The CDR3 DNA reads TGTGCCAGCATCTCTGGCACAGGCGTCGGAAGGGCCAAAAACATTCAGTACTTC. Translated, it gives CASISGTGVGRAKNIQYF.

This clonotype was counted many times. CDR3 sequence: CASTGGREADTQYF. The CDR3, as DNA: TGTGCCAGCACCGGGGGGCGGGAGGCAGATACGCAGTATTTT. This chain joins TRBV7-9 and TRBJ2-3, with 8 bases aligning to TRBD2. V was pared by 7 bases and J by 4 bases, with 7 bases of the junction left unmatched. This CDR3 is built from 14 residues. Germline V gene data show CDR1 as SEHNR and CDR2 as FQNEAQ (reference sequence).

The sample holds many counts of this clonotype. V usage is TRBV7-2 and J usage is TRBJ2-1, with D unresolved. Germline CDR1 is SGHTA and CDR2 is FQGNSA. This CDR3 has 14 amino acids. The V and J ends lost 1 base and 8 bases respectively, with 12 bases between them. DNA for the CDR3: TGTGCCAGCAGCTTAGGTATAGGGTTCGATGAGCAGTTCTTC. This encodes CASSLGIGFDEQFF.

In this sample, this clonotype turned up a few times. The chain combines TRBV29-1 with TRBJ2-1; 9 positions match TRBD2. The CDR3 is made up of 14 amino acids. Germline values: CDR1 SQVTM, CDR2 ANQGSEA. Trimming cost V 8 bases and J 1 base; bases outside gene matches: 6. CDR3 DNA sequence: TGCAGCTTCCAAGCGGGGGGTTCCTACAATGAGCAGTTCTTC. Protein product: CSFQAGGSYNEQFF.

This clonotype showed up just a few times. V and J are TRBV18 and TRBJ2-6, with D possibly matching TRBD2 (5 bases). The length of the CDR3 is 17 residues. V lost 0 bases to trimming and J lost 0 bases, with 9 bases between them. CDR1 and CDR2 (germline): KGHSH, LQKENI. The CDR3 here is CASSPPGVYSGANVLTF. The CDR3 DNA is TGTGCCAGCTCACCACCGGGAGTATACTCTGGGGCCAACGTCCTGACTTTC.

This clonotype appeared a few times. V usage is TRBV5-1 and J usage is TRBJ2-2; D unresolved. The germline V gene encodes CDR1 SGHRS and CDR2 YFSETQ. Trimming shortened V by 0 bases and J by 8 bases, and 11 bases separated the two germline ends. CDR3 size: 14 residues. CDR3 nucleotide sequence: TGCGCCAGCAGCTTGGATCCCGGGCTGGGGGAGCTGTTTTTT. Its translation: CASSLDPGLGELFF.

The V call is TRBV6-2 or TRBV6-3, the J call TRBJ2-5; D unresolved. This CDR3 has 14 amino acids. Germline loops: CDR1 MNHEY, CDR2 SVGEGT. V was shortened by 0 bases and J by 3 bases, with 8 bases between the two germline ends. The CDR3 coding sequence is TGTGCCAGCAGTTACTCGGAAGGAGAAGAGACCCAGTACTTC. Translating it yields CASSYSEGEETQYF.

This clonotype was detected many times. The chain joins TRBV5-1 to TRBJ1-1, with D tentatively TRBD1 (5 bases). This CDR3 comprises 13 residues. Germline V lookup: CDR1 SGHRS, CDR2 YFSETQ. The V end lost 6 bases, the J end lost 4 bases, and 13 bases lay between the germline ends. CDR3 sequence: CASTITGGTEAFF. DNA for the CDR3: TGCGCCAGCACAATTACAGGCGGCACTGAAGCTTTCTTT.

With respect to this clonotype: A read error is the likely source, as a far larger clone sits one nucleotide away. The chain recombines TRBV11-3 with TRBJ2-1; 10 bases match TRBD2. Germline CDR1 SGHNT, CDR2 YENEEA. The CDR3 sequence is 15 residues long. This CDR3 is CVSSLVLAGANEQFF. The CDR3 nucleotides read TGTGTCAGCAGCTTAGTCCTAGCGGGGGCCAATGAGCAGTTCTTC.

The genes are TRBV20-1 and TRBJ1-5; 7 bases fit TRBD1. J was trimmed by 4 bases and V by 5 bases; bases with no gene match: 8. This CDR3 is 14 amino acids long. Germline V gene sequence: CDR1 DFQATT, CDR2 SNEGSKA (reference sequence). The DNA for the CDR3 is TGCAGTGCTGCCCGGACAGGAAATAATCAGCCCCAGCATTTT. Amino acid sequence: CSAARTGNNQPQHF.

This clonotype appeared a few times. The chain links TRBV24-1 to TRBJ1-3; no clear D. The CDR3 has 14 residues. Trimming took 6 bases from V and 3 from J, leaving 11 bases between them. Germline V gene lookup returns CDR1 KGHDR and CDR2 SFDVKD. This chain's CDR3 is CATSHPADGNTIYF. As DNA, the CDR3 is TGTGCCACCAGTCATCCGGCGGATGGAAACACCATATATTTT.

This clonotype was seen repeatedly, ten times or more. V gene TRBV9 combines with J gene TRBJ2-5; D unclear. Germline lookup yields CDR1 SGDLS and CDR2 YYNGEE. This CDR3 is built from 15 residues. The germline V and J ends were trimmed by 0 bases and 2 bases, with 11 bases remaining between them. CDR3 nucleotide sequence: TGTGCCAGCAGCGTAGGCGTGTTAGGGCAAGAGACCCAGTACTTC. Its translation: CASSVGVLGQETQYF.

The chain links TRBV14 to TRBJ1-1; no reliable D call. Germline CDR1 and CDR2: SGHDN and FVKESK. The CDR3 totals 12 residues. With 1 base removed from V and 7 bases from J, the gap between germline ends came to 7 bases. The chain's CDR3 is CASSQGIREAFF. The CDR3 region has the DNA TGTGCCAGCAGCCAAGGCATTCGTGAAGCTTTCTTT.

This clonotype was detected only a few times. The V and J genes are TRBV5-4 and TRBJ1-6; 7 bases are a match to TRBD1. The CDR3 spans 16 residues. The J segment lost 10 bases and the V segment lost 0 bases, leaving 10 bases of the junction unmatched. Germline CDR1 is SGHNT and CDR2 is YYREEE (reference sequence). For the CDR3, the DNA is TGTGCCAGCAGCTTGGTAGGGGGCTACGACGGGTCACCCCTCCACTTT. It yields the protein CASSLVGGYDGSPLHF. Based on the CDR3 plus reference TRBV5-4 and TRBJ1-6, the full variable domain is ETGVTQSPTHLIKTRGQQVTLRCSSQSGHNTVSWYQQALGQGPQFIFQYYREEENGRGNFPPRFSGLQFPNYSSELNVNALELDDSALYLCASSLVGGYDGSPLHFGNGTRLTVT.

The chain carries TRBV9 and TRBJ2-3; 15 nucleotides align to TRBD2. Germline CDR1 is SGDLS and CDR2 is YYNGEE. The CDR3 is 15 residues long. V trimming: 2 bases; J trimming: 6 bases; junction bases outside the gene matches: 1. CDR3 in amino acids: CASSVGTSGRDTQYF. The CDR3 nucleotides are TGTGCCAGCAGCGTCGGGACTAGCGGGAGGGATACGCAGTATTTT.